The TCR beta chain described here comes from a study of long-term antiretroviral therapy in people with HIV. A v3.0 immunoSEQ assay was performed at survey level. The repertoire was sequenced with immunoSEQ multiplex PCR; TCRdb's copy has only in-frame clones and lacks some. Altogether some 22,000 clones are present, about 82% being singletons, with the ten largest covering 3.5% to 5.5%. The study's findings and limits: Transplant donor controls retained higher diversity, though diversity increased after ART. Control repertoires displayed wider CDR3 length ranges than the HIV repertoires. Blood specimens, gathered between 2004 and 2017, were possibly obtained under older ART regimens.

Regarding this clone: Its antigen is unknown.

CDR1 and CDR2 (germline): LNHDA, SQIVND (reference sequence). The CDR3 spans 17 residues. V was pared by 3 bases and J by 4 bases, with 21 bases between. This receptor was taken from a man between 60 and 75 years old with HIV. Source: unsorted PBMCs, taken 1.3 years after starting antiretroviral therapy. The V call is TRBV19, the J call TRBJ1-2; D unresolved. CDR3 nucleotide sequence: TGTGCCAGTAGTATGATTTTGGCAGCCGCCCATATCTATGGCTACACCTTC. Translation: CASSMILAAAHIYGYTF.